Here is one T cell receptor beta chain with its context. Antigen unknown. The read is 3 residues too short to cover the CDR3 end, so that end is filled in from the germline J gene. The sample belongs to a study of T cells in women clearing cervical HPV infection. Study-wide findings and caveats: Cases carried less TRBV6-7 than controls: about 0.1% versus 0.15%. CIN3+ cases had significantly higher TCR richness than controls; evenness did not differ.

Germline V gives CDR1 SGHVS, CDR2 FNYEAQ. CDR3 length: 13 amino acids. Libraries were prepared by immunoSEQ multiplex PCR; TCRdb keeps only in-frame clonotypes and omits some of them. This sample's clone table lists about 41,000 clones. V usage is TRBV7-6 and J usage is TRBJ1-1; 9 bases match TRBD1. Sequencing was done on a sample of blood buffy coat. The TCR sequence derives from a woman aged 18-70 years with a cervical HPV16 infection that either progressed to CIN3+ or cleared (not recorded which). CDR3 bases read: TGTGCCAGCAGTGAAAACAGGGGGCTACAG. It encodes CASSENRGLQ. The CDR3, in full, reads CASSENRGLQAFF. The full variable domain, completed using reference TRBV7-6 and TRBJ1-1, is GAGVSQSPRYKVTKRGQDVALRCDPISGHVSLYWYRQALGQGPEFLTYFNYEAQQDKSGLPNDRFSAERPEGSISTLTIQRTEQRDSAMYRCASSENRGLQAFFGQGTRLTVV.